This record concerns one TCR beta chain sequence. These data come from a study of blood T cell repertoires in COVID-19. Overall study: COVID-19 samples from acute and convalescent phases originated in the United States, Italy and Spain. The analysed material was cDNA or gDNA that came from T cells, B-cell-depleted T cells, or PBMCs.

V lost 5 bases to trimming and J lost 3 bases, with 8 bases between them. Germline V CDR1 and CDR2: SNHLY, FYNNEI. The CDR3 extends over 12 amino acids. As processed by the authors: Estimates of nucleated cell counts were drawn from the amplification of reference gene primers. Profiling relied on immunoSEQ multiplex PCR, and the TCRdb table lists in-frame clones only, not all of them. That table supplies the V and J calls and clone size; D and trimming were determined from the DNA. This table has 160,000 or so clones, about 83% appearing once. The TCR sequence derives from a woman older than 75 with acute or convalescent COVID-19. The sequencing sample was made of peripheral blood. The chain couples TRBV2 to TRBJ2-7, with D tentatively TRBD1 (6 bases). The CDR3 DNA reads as TGTGCCAGCAGTACACAGGGCTACGAGCAGTACTTC. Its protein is CASSTQGYEQYF.